This is a list of T cell receptor beta chains from one sample in a study of beta chain features in type 1 diabetes. Clones were sequenced by immunoSEQ multiplex PCR, and TCRdb holds only the in-frame ones, with some missing. The sample yields some 410,000 clones, around 14% seen once. Sequencing input: naive CD4+ T cells from blood. These receptors came from a man younger than 45 in good health. Both conserved end residues are part of each CDR3. Each record gives: clone size, J gene, D gene, V gene, CDR3 DNA, CDR3 protein. D genes are given only for firm matches. Clone size, where shown, is once, few, many, or a class for clones that have expanded.

size: many; J: TRBJ1-1; D: NA; V: TRBV29-1; DNA: TGCAGCGTTGCGGTCTCAGGGGAAGCTTTCTTT; CDR3: CSVAVSGEAFF
size: NA; J: TRBJ1-2; D: TRBD1; V: TRBV7-2; DNA: TGTGCCAGCACCTCCTTGGCCGGAAGGGACAGGGGATACGATGGCTACACCTTC; CDR3: CASTSLAGRDRGYDGYTF
size: few; J: TRBJ2-3; D: NA; V: TRBV7-2; DNA: TGTGCCAGCAGCTCGCCCGAAAAGCCCGTCACAGATACGCAGTATTTT; CDR3: CASSSPEKPVTDTQYF
size: NA; J: TRBJ2-5; D: TRBD1; V: TRBV6-1; DNA: TGTGCCAGCTACCCCCCAGGGGGCGTGCTGGGGACCCAGTACTTC; CDR3: CASYPPGGVLGTQYF
size: NA; J: TRBJ2-3; D: TRBD2; V: TRBV6-4; DNA: TGTGCCAGCAGCCCCCTGGCGGGAGGGCCAACAGATACGCAGTATTTT; CDR3: CASSPLAGGPTDTQYF
size: few; J: TRBJ2-5; D: NA; V: TRBV7-2; DNA: TGTGCCAGCAGCTCGAGAGGGAGGCAGACCCAGTACTTC; CDR3: CASSSRGRQTQYF
size: NA; J: TRBJ2-4; D: NA; V: TRBV18; DNA: TGTGCCAGCTCACTAAGGGATAGCGGTCACAAAAACATTCAGTACTTC; CDR3: CASSLRDSGHKNIQYF
size: few; J: TRBJ1-2; D: NA; V: TRBV19; DNA: TGTGCCAGTAGTATAACGTCAGAGTATGGCTACACCTTC; CDR3: CASSITSEYGYTF
size: NA; J: TRBJ2-1; D: NA; V: TRBV30; DNA: TGTGCCTGGAGTGTTCCGTTTTATGAGCAGTTCTTC; CDR3: CAWSVPFYEQFF
size: few; J: TRBJ1-2; D: TRBD1; V: TRBV30; DNA: TGTGCCTGGACTATCGACAGGGTCTATGGCTACACCTTC; CDR3: CAWTIDRVYGYTF
size: NA; J: TRBJ2-7; D: TRBD1; V: TRBV27; DNA: TGTGCCAGCAGTCCCCAGGGACAGCCGTATTACGAGCAGTACTTC; CDR3: CASSPQGQPYYEQYF
size: NA; J: TRBJ2-3; D: NA; V: TRBV7-9; DNA: TGTGCCAGCAGCTTAGCGGAGACCCGATACACAGATACGCAGTATTTT; CDR3: CASSLAETRYTDTQYF
size: NA; J: TRBJ1-1; D: NA; V: TRBV27; DNA: TGTGCCAGCAGTTTATCCTCCGCATACTCCACTGAAGCTTTCTTT; CDR3: CASSLSSAYSTEAFF
size: NA; J: TRBJ2-1; D: TRBD2; V: TRBV7-2; DNA: TGTGCCAGCAGCTTCGGGACTAGCGGCCCGCGTGAGCAGTTCTTC; CDR3: CASSFGTSGPREQFF
size: NA; J: TRBJ2-1; D: TRBD1; V: TRBV9; DNA: TGTGCCAGCAGCCCTGGGACAGGCAGCTCCTACAATGAGCAGTTCTTC; CDR3: CASSPGTGSSYNEQFF
size: NA; J: TRBJ2-1; D: TRBD2; V: TRBV10-3; DNA: TGTGCCATCAGTGTAAGGCTAGCGGAGGGAAATGAGCAGTTCTTC; CDR3: CAISVRLAEGNEQFF
size: few; J: TRBJ2-3; D: NA; V: TRBV18; DNA: TGTGCCAGCTCACCACCAGTCACAGATACGCAGTATTTT; CDR3: CASSPPVTDTQYF
size: few; J: TRBJ1-2; D: TRBD1; V: TRBV25-1; DNA: TGTGCCAGCAGTGAATCCCCCGGGACAGGGGATTATGGCTACACCTTC; CDR3: CASSESPGTGDYGYTF
size: NA; J: TRBJ1-1; D: NA; V: TRBV7-2; DNA: TGTGCCAGCAGAGTCTGGGAAGGGGCCCCGAACACTGAAGCTTTCTTT; CDR3: CASRVWEGAPNTEAFF
size: NA; J: TRBJ2-2; D: NA; V: TRBV9; DNA: TGTGCCAGCAGCCTATCTACACGGACCGGGGAGCTGTTTTTT; CDR3: CASSLSTRTGELFF
size: NA; J: TRBJ1-2; D: NA; V: TRBV10-3; DNA: TGTGCCATCAGTGAGACAGGGTTTAGCTATGGCTACACCTTC; CDR3: CAISETGFSYGYTF
size: few; J: TRBJ1-1; D: NA; V: TRBV18; DNA: TGTGCCAGCTCAGTTACAGGGTATAGCACTGAAGCTTTCTTT; CDR3: CASSVTGYSTEAFF
size: NA; J: TRBJ2-2; D: NA; V: TRBV29-1; DNA: TGCAGCGTTGGGTCAGGGGCCCCCGGGGAGCTGTTTTTT; CDR3: CSVGSGAPGELFF
size: many; J: TRBJ2-1; D: NA; V: TRBV19; DNA: TGTGCCAGTAGTACCCCCGGCTACAATGAGCAGTTCTTC; CDR3: CASSTPGYNEQFF
size: NA; J: TRBJ1-1; D: NA; V: TRBV30; DNA: TGTGCCTGGAGGGGCCAAGTGAACACTGAAGCTTTCTTT; CDR3: CAWRGQVNTEAFF
size: few; J: TRBJ2-3; D: TRBD2; V: TRBV7-3; DNA: TGTGCCAGCAGCTTTAGCGGGCATAGCACAGATACGCAGTATTTT; CDR3: CASSFSGHSTDTQYF
size: NA; J: TRBJ2-1; D: NA; V: TRBV11-2; DNA: TGTGCCAGTTCATTTAGGAGGGCCCATGAGCAGTTCTTC; CDR3: CASSFRRAHEQFF
size: NA; J: TRBJ1-1; D: NA; V: TRBV27; DNA: TGTGCCAGCAGTTTACGAGCAGGTAGCACTGAAGCTTTCTTT; CDR3: CASSLRAGSTEAFF
size: few; J: TRBJ2-5; D: NA; V: TRBV27; DNA: TGTGCCAGCAGACCACGGAATCAAGAGACCCAGTACTTC; CDR3: CASRPRNQETQYF
size: NA; J: TRBJ2-1; D: TRBD2; V: TRBV19; DNA: TGTGCCAGTAATATGGCGGGGGCCTACAATGAGCAGTTCTTC; CDR3: CASNMAGAYNEQFF
size: NA; J: TRBJ2-5; D: TRBD2; V: TRBV5-4; DNA: TGTGCCAGCAGCTCCGCGGGAGCGGGGGAAGAGACCCAGTACTTC; CDR3: CASSSAGAGEETQYF